One sample yielded the 10 T cell receptor beta chains listed below, sequenced in a study of T cells in narcolepsy. The data were produced by immunoSEQ multiplex PCR, yet TCRdb's version contains in-frame clones alone and is incomplete. The sample contains tens of thousands of clones, 88% of which appear only once. Sequencing used CD45RA- memory CD4+ T cells from PBMCs. Source of these receptors: a human donor with narcolepsy.

CDR3 DNA: TGTGCCAGCAGCTTACTACCGGGGGTGACAGGGCGCAACATTCAGTACTTC. This translates into CASSLLPGVTGRNIQYF. The V call is TRBV7-2, the J call TRBJ2-4; D may be TRBD1 (7 bases). V was trimmed by 2 bases and J by 7 bases, leaving 21 bases between them. From germline, CDR1 is SGHTA and CDR2 FQGNSA. The CDR3 covers 17 residues.

The V gene is TRBV4-3, the J gene TRBJ2-1; 10 bases agree with TRBD2. Unmatched junction bases numbered 10, after V lost 2 bases and J lost 6 bases. Germline assignment: CDR1 LGHNA and CDR2 YSLEER. The CDR3 totals 17 residues. CDR3 sequence (DNA): TGCGCCAGCAGCCAATCAAGCGGGGGGGCTTTAGTCAATGAGCAGTTCTTC. It encodes CASSQSSGGALVNEQFF.

The gene calls are TRBV5-1 and TRBJ2-5; possibly TRBD1 or TRBD2 for D (5 bases each). Trimming removed 4 bases from V and 4 bases from J, with 14 bases in between. The CDR3 consists of 14 residues. Germline V gene lookup returns CDR1 SGHRS and CDR2 YFSETQ. DNA of the CDR3: TGCGCCAGCAGCAGTACCCCAGGGACAGAGACCCAGTACTTC. It translates to CASSSTPGTETQYF.

The chain carries TRBV6-5 and TRBJ1-2; tentatively, D is TRBD1 (5 bases). Germline V CDR1 and CDR2: MNHEY, SVGAGI. The length of the CDR3 is 13 residues. Trimming removed 4 bases at V and 8 bases at J, with 14 bases between. CDR3 loop: CASSSLQGRGYTF. In DNA, the CDR3 is TGTGCCAGCAGTTCCCTGCAGGGAAGGGGCTACACCTTC.

This chain joins TRBV12-5 and TRBJ2-1; D remains unclear. The CDR3 is 13 amino acids. The germline CDR1 and CDR2 sequences are LGHNT and FRNRAP. Trimming took off 6 bases at V and 5 bases at J, with 11 bases between the two ends. CDR3 sequence: CASGPDTNNEQFF. CDR3 bases: TGTGCTAGTGGACCCGACACGAACAATGAGCAGTTCTTC.

This chain connects TRBV7-9 to TRBJ2-6; possibly TRBD1 for D (7 bases). V lost 5 bases and J lost 4, with 12 bases in between. The CDR3 totals 15 residues. Germline V gene data show CDR1 as SEHNR and CDR2 as FQNEAQ (reference sequence). In DNA, the CDR3 is TGTGCCAGCAGCCCCAGGGGGGCCGGGGCCAACGTCCTGACTTTC. Translated: CASSPRGAGANVLTF.

In its sample, this clone was seen once. The rearrangement joins TRBV4-3 to TRBJ1-1, with a possible D match to TRBD1 (6 bases). Trimming took 4 bases from V and 7 from J, leaving 16 bases between them. The germline V gene has CDR1 LGHNA and CDR2 YSLEER. The CDR3 is 14 amino acids. The CDR3 DNA sequence: TGCGCCAGCAGCCGATCGATCCAGGGGCTTGAAGCTTTCTTT. Amino acid sequence: CASSRSIQGLEAFF.

The V and J genes are TRBV5-6 and TRBJ2-7; 11 bases line up with TRBD2. The CDR3 spans 18 residues. Germline CDR1 and CDR2: SGHDT and YYEEEE. The V and J ends lost 5 bases and 6 bases, in that order; junction bases with no gene match: 19. CDR3 amino acids: CASRKTGLLTSGSAEQYF. The DNA of the CDR3 is TGTGCCAGCAGGAAGACAGGGCTGCTAACTAGCGGGAGCGCCGAGCAGTACTTC.

V is TRBV7-9 and J is TRBJ1-5, with a weak D call TRBD1 (5 bases). Per the germline V gene, CDR1 is SEHNR and CDR2 is FQNEAQ (reference sequence). This CDR3 is built from 16 residues. V was clipped by 1 base and J by 1 base, with 11 bases between them. The CDR3 sequence: CASSLVAGTSNQPQHF. CDR3 nucleotides: TGTGCCAGCAGCTTAGTCGCGGGGACGAGCAATCAGCCCCAGCATTTT.

The rearrangement links TRBV19 to TRBJ1-3; D call uncertain. Trimming pared 0 bases from V and 8 bases from J, leaving 17 bases between. CDR1 is LNHDA and CDR2 is SQIVND in the germline V gene (reference sequence). The CDR3 is made up of 16 amino acids. CDR3 nucleotide sequence: TGTGCCAGTAGTATAGATTTCCGACTCCTGGGAGACACCATATATTTT. This codes for CASSIDFRLLGDTIYF.